Listed here are 18 T cell receptor beta chains from one sample, sequenced in a study of cytomegalovirus exposure and HLA in healthy donors. This PCR relied on a set of 60 Vbeta primers and 13 Jbeta primers. The data were produced by immunoSEQ multiplex PCR, yet TCRdb's version contains in-frame clones alone and is incomplete. The sample shows hundreds of thousands of clones, over 65% of them seen only once. The sample taken for sequencing was PBMCs. Receptors originate from a man aged 18 to 35 in good health and CMV-seronegative.

The V gene is TRBV28, the J gene TRBJ2-1; 9 nucleotides agree with TRBD1. The CDR3 length is 17 residues. Germline values: CDR1 MDHEN, CDR2 SYDVKM. V lost 6 bases to trimming and J lost 0 bases; unmatched junction nucleotides: 9. CDR3 sequence: CASSPGQGRSSYNEQFF. Here the CDR3 DNA reads TGTGCCAGCAGCCCCGGACAGGGGAGAAGCTCCTACAATGAGCAGTTCTTC.

The genes are TRBV6-1 and TRBJ2-1; 7 bases agree with TRBD2. This CDR3 has 15 residues. CDR1 is MNHNS and CDR2 is SASEGT in the germline V gene. Losses at the gene ends were 3 bases for V and 0 bases for J; bases not matched to a gene: 2. CDR3 nucleotides: TGTGCCAGCAGTGACTCTAGCGGCTCCTACAATGAGCAGTTCTTC. It is translated as CASSDSSGSYNEQFF.

Here the CDR3 reads CASSPNRDNYGYTF. In DNA form, the CDR3 reads TGTGCCAGCAGTCCTAACCGGGATAACTATGGCTACACCTTC. This chain joins TRBV6-6 and TRBJ1-2; no clear D gene. The CDR3 contains 14 residues. V lost 5 bases, J lost 1 base, and 11 bases lay in between. CDR1 and CDR2 from the germline V gene are MNHNY and SVGAGI (reference sequence).

The chain links TRBV11-2 to TRBJ1-4, with 9 nucleotides matching TRBD1. Trimming cost V 5 bases and J 8 bases; bases outside gene matches: 6. The CDR3 spans 14 residues. CDR1 SGHAT and CDR2 FQNNGV come from the germline V gene. CDR3 DNA: TGTGCCAGCAGCCGGGACAGGGAGGGAGAAAAACTGTTTTTT. Protein sequence: CASSRDREGEKLFF.

V gene TRBV27 combines with J gene TRBJ2-1; TRBD2 agrees at 7 bases. Germline CDR1 reads MNHEY; CDR2 reads SMNVEV (reference sequence). V lost 0 bases, J lost 6 bases, and 5 bases stayed unmatched. The length of the CDR3 is 15 residues. The CDR3 region is CASSLSPTSVNEQFF. In nucleotides, the CDR3 is TGTGCCAGCAGTTTATCCCCCACTAGCGTCAATGAGCAGTTCTTC.

The CDR3: CASSGLAVNNEQFF. CDR3 bases: TGTGCCAGCAGCGGACTAGCGGTAAACAATGAGCAGTTCTTC. The rearrangement links TRBV27 to TRBJ2-1; 10 bases are a match to TRBD2. CDR3 length equals 14 residues. Germline lookup yields CDR1 MNHEY and CDR2 SMNVEV (reference sequence). The V segment lost 6 bases and the J segment 5 bases; nucleotides outside the gene matches: 4.

The chain employs TRBV6-1 and TRBJ2-7, with 13 nucleotides matching TRBD2. Germline loops: CDR1 MNHNS, CDR2 SASEGT. Trimming removed 11 bases from V and 2 bases from J; junction bases left unmatched: 0. This CDR3 comprises 12 residues. In DNA form, the CDR3 reads TGTGCCGGGACTAGCGGGACCTACGAGCAGTACTTC. Residues: CAGTSGTYEQYF.

V and J are TRBV27 and TRBJ2-2, with D unclear. Trimming pared 5 bases from V and 7 bases from J, leaving 8 bases between. This CDR3 is built from 12 residues. Germline CDR1 reads MNHEY; CDR2 reads SMNVEV (reference sequence). CDR3 sequence: CASSPPGGELFF. CDR3 in DNA: TGTGCCAGCAGTCCGCCCGGCGGGGAGCTGTTTTTT.

The table lists this clone with a few counts. The V gene is TRBV5-1, the J gene TRBJ2-5; the match to TRBD2 covers 7 bases. CDR1 SGHRS and CDR2 YFSETQ come from the germline V gene. V gave up 4 bases and J gave up 5 bases; unmatched junction bases: 11. This CDR3 region has 15 residues. The CDR3 region has the DNA TGCGCCAGCAGCGTGGGACTAATAGATCCGGAGACCCAGTACTTC. It yields the protein CASSVGLIDPETQYF. The whole variable domain, remainder taken from reference TRBV5-1 and TRBJ2-5, is KAGVTQTPRYLIKTRGQQVTLSCSPISGHRSVSWYQQTPGQGLQFLFEYFSETQRNKGNFPGRFSGRQFSNSRSEMNVSTLELGDSALYLCASSVGLIDPETQYFGPGTRLLVL.

The CDR3 bases are TGCACCAGCAGCCAAGATCTGAGGGAGCGGGAGGGCCACTACGAGCAGTACTTC. Encoded protein: CTSSQDLREREGHYEQYF. The chain links TRBV1 to TRBJ2-7; no check of the table's D call, TRBD2, against the DNA was made. TRBV1 is a pseudogene locus. The CDR3 has 18 residues.

This rearrangement joins TRBV5-1 to TRBJ2-2; TRBD1 aligns across 8 bases. This CDR3 region has 15 residues. The ends lost 4 bases at V and 7 bases at J; junction bases unmatched: 9. Germline assignment: CDR1 SGHRS and CDR2 YFSETQ. CDR3 region: CASSLGQGMGGELFF. In DNA, the CDR3 is TGCGCCAGCAGCCTTGGACAGGGTATGGGCGGGGAGCTGTTTTTT.

The rearrangement links TRBV30 to TRBJ2-5, with TRBD2 as a possible D gene (6 bases). CDR1 is GTSNPN, CDR2 SVGIG, per germline (reference sequence). This CDR3 has 12 amino acids. V lost 3 bases and J 3 bases, leaving 8 bases between the germline ends. CDR3: CAWSASEETQYF. Written as DNA, the CDR3 is TGTGCCTGGAGCGCTAGCGAAGAGACCCAGTACTTC.

Turning to this clone: In the same sample, other DNA sequences code for this CDR3. CDR3 loop: CASSESKGGTDTQYF. CDR3 DNA: TGCGCCAGCAGTGAGTCTAAAGGGGGCACAGATACGCAGTATTTT. This chain uses TRBV10-1 with TRBJ2-3; a weak D match, TRBD1 (5 bases). The germline V and J ends were trimmed by 0 bases and 1 base, with 8 bases remaining between them. The CDR3 is made up of 15 amino acids. CDR1 is WNHNN, CDR2 SYGVQD, per germline (reference sequence).

The genes are TRBV7-8 and TRBJ1-1; D perhaps matches TRBD1 (5 bases). Germline lookup yields CDR1 SGHVS and CDR2 FQNEAQ. V was clipped by 6 bases and J by 1 base, with 12 bases between them. This CDR3 contains 14 residues. CDR3 sequence: CASRAGMGNTEAFF. The CDR3 nucleotides are TGTGCCAGCAGGGCAGGGATGGGGAACACTGAAGCTTTCTTT.

This chain uses TRBV2 with TRBJ2-1, with D perhaps TRBD2 (5 bases). Germline V lookup: CDR1 SNHLY, CDR2 FYNNEI. The V end was cut by 8 bases, the J end by 4 bases, with 12 bases between. This CDR3 spans 13 amino acids. The CDR3 is CASFLALYNEQFF. DNA for the CDR3: TGTGCCAGCTTCCTAGCTTTATACAATGAGCAGTTCTTC. The variable domain in full, with the rest retrieved from reference TRBV2 and TRBJ2-1, is EPEVTQTPSHQVTQMGQEVILRCVPISNHLYFYWYRQILGQKVEFLVSFYNNEISEKSEIFDDQFSVERPDGSNFTLKIRSTKLEDSAMYFCASFLALYNEQFFGPGTRLTVL.

The genes are TRBV7-8 and TRBJ1-2; D unclear. V was cut by 4 bases and J by 7 bases, with 16 bases left in between. Germline V gene sequence: CDR1 SGHVS, CDR2 FQNEAQ. CDR3 length: 14 amino acids. DNA of the CDR3: TGTGCCAGCAGCTCCTCGAGGGTGCGGGGTGGCTACACCTTC. Protein sequence: CASSSSRVRGGYTF.

The V and J genes are TRBV20-1 and TRBJ1-2; the D is unclear. Trimming took off 3 bases at V and 6 bases at J, with 8 bases between the two ends. The germline CDR1 and CDR2 sequences are DFQATT and SNEGSKA (reference sequence). The CDR3 is made up of 11 amino acids. Here the CDR3 reads CSASSADGYTF. CDR3 sequence (DNA): TGCAGTGCTAGTTCTGCGGATGGCTACACCTTC.

The chain has TRBV5-5 and TRBJ2-3; TRBD2 aligns across 8 bases. The length of the CDR3 is 15 residues. V shed 3 bases, J shed 2 bases, and the junction held 5 bases outside the gene matches. Germline CDR1 and CDR2: SGHKS and YYEKEE (reference sequence). CDR3 sequence reads: CASSSERETTDTQYF. CDR3 in DNA: TGTGCCAGCAGCTCCGAGCGGGAGACCACAGATACGCAGTATTTT.